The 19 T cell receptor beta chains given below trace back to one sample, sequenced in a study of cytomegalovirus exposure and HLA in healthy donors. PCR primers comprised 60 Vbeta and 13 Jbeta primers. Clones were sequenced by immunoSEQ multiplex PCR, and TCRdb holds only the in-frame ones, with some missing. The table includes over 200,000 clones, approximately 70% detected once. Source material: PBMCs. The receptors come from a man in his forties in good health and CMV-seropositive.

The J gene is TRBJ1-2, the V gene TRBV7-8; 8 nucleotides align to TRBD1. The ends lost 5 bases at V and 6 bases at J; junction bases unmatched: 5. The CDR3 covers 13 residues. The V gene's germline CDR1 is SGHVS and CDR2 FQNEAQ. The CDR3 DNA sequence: TGTGCCAGCAGCACCGACAGGGGCGATGGCTACACCTTC. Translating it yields CASSTDRGDGYTF.

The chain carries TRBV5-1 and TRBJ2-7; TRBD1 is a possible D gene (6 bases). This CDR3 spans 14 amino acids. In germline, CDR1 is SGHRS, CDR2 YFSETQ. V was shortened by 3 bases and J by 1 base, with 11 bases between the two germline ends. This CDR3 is CASSWGLGSYEQYF. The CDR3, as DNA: TGCGCCAGCAGCTGGGGGCTCGGATCCTACGAGCAGTACTTC.

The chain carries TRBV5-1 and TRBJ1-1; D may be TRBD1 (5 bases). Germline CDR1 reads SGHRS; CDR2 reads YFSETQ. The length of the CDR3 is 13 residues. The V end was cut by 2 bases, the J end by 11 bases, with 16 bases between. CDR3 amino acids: CASSLGEGRRAFF. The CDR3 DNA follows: TGCGCCAGCAGCTTAGGGGAAGGTCGTCGCGCTTTCTTT.

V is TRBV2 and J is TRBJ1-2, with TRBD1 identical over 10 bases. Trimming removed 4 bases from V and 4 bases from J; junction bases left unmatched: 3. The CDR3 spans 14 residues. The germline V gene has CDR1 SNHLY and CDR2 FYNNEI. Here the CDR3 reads CASSGTGGPYGYTF. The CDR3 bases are TGTGCCAGCAGTGGGACAGGGGGTCCCTATGGCTACACCTTC.

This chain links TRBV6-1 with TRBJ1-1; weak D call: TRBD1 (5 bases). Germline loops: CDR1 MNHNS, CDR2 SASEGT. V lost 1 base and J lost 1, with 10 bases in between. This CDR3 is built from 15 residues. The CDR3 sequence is CASSEEGRRNTEAFF. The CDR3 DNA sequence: TGTGCCAGCAGTGAAGAGGGGCGACGGAACACTGAAGCTTTCTTT.

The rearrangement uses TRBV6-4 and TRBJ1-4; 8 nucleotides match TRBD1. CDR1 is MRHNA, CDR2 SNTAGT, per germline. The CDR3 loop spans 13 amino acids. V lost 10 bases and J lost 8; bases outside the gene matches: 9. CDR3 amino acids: CATADREGEKLFF. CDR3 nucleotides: TGTGCCACCGCGGACAGGGAAGGAGAAAAACTGTTTTTT.

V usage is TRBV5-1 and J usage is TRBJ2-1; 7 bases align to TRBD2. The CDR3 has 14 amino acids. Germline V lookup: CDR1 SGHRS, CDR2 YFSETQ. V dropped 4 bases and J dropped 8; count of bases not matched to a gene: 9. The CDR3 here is CASSLERGRHEQFF. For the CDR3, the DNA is TGCGCCAGCAGCCTCGAGCGGGGACGGCATGAGCAGTTCTTC.

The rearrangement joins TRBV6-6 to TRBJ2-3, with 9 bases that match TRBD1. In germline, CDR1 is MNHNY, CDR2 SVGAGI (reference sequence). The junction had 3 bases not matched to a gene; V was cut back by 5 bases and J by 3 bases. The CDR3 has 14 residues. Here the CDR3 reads CASSPGTGTDTQYF. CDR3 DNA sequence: TGTGCCAGCAGTCCCGGGACAGGGACAGATACGCAGTATTTT.

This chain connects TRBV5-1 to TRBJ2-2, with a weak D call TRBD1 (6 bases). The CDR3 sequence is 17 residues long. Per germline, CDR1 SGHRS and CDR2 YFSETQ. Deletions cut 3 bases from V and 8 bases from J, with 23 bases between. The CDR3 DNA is TGCGCCAGCAGCTCCGGAACCGGGACACCGGCTTTAGGGGAGCTGTTTTTT. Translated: CASSSGTGTPALGELFF.

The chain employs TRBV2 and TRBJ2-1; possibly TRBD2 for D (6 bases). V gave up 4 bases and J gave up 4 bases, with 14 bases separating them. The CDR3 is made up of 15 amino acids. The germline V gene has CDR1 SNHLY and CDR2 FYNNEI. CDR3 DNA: TGTGCCAGCAGTGGGGGTATGGGAGGATACAATGAGCAGTTCTTC. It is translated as CASSGGMGGYNEQFF.

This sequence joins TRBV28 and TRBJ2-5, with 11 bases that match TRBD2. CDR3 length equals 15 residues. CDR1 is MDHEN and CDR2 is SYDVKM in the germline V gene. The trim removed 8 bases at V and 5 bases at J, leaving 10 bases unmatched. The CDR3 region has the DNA TGTGCCAGCGGGGCTCTAGCGGGGGGAGGGGAGACCCAGTACTTC. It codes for CASGALAGGGETQYF. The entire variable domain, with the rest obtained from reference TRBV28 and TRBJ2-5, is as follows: DVKVTQSSRYLVKRTGEKVFLECVQDMDHENMFWYRQDPGLGLRLIYFSYDVKMKEKGDIPEGYSVSREKKERFSLILESASTNQTSMYLCASGALAGGGETQYFGPGTRLLVL.

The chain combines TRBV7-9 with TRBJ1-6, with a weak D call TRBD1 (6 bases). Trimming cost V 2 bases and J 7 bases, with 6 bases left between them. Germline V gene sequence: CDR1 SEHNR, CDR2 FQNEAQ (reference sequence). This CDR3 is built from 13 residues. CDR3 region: CASSLQGNSPLHF. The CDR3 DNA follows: TGTGCCAGCAGCTTACAGGGGAATTCACCCCTCCACTTT.

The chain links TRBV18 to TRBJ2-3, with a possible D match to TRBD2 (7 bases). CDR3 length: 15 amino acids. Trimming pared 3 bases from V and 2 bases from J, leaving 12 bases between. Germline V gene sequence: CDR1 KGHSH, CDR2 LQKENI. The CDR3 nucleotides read TGTGCCAGCTCACCGTGGGGGGGGCTCACAGATACGCAGTATTTT. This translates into CASSPWGGLTDTQYF.

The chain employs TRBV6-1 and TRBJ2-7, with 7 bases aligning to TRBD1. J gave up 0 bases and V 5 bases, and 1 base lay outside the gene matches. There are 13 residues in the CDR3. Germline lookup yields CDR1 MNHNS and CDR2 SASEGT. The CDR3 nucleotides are TGTGCCAGCAGTAGGACAGGCTCCTACGAGCAGTACTTC. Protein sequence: CASSRTGSYEQYF.

The CDR3 DNA sequence: TGTGCCACCAGCGGCGGGACCCAGGGGGTCGATGAAAAACTGTTTTTT. Translating it yields CATSGGTQGVDEKLFF. The gene calls are TRBV15 and TRBJ1-4; 7 bases are a match to TRBD1. V lost 5 bases, J lost 6 bases, and 12 bases stayed unmatched. The CDR3 contains 16 residues. CDR1 and CDR2 from the germline V gene are LNHNV and YYDKDF (reference sequence).

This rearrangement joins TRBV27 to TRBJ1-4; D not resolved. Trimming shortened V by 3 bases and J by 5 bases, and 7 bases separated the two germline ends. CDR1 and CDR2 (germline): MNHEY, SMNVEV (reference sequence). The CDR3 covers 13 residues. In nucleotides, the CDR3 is TGTGCCAGCAGTTTGTGGAGAAATGAAAAACTGTTTTTT. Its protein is CASSLWRNEKLFF.

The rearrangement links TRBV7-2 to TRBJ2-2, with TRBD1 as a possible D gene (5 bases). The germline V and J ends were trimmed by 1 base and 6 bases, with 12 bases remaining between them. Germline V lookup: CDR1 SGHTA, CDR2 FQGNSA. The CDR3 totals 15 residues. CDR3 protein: CASSLVIVGAGELFF. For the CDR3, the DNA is TGTGCCAGCAGCTTAGTCATTGTAGGGGCCGGGGAGCTGTTTTTT.

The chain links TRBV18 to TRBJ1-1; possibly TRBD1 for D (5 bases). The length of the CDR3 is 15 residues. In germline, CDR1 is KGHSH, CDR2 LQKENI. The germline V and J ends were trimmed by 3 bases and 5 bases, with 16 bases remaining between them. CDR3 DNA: TGTGCCAGCTCACCCCCCGGGGGGAAGACAACTGAAGCTTTCTTT. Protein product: CASSPPGGKTTEAFF.

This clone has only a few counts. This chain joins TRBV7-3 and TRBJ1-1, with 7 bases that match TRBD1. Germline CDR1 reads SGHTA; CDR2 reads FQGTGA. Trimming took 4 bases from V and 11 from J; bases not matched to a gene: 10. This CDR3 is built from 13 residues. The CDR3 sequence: CASSSHRGDGAFF. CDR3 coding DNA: TGTGCCAGCAGCTCCCACAGGGGAGACGGGGCTTTCTTT.